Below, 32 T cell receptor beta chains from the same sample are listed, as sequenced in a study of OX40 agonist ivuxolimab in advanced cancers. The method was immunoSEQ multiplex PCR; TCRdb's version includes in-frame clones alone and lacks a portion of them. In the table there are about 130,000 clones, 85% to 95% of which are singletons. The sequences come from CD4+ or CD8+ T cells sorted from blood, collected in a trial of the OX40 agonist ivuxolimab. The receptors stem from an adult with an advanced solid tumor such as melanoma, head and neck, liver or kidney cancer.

The CDR3 DNA reads as TGCGCCAGCAGCTTGCGGGTCAGGGGGTACGAGCAGTACTTC. Translated, it gives CASSLRVRGYEQYF. The chain carries TRBV5-1 and TRBJ2-7, with 7 positions matching TRBD1. Trimming at V came to 1 base and at J to 4 bases, leaving 5 bases not matched to a gene. The length of the CDR3 is 14 residues. CDR1 SGHRS and CDR2 YFSETQ come from the germline V gene.

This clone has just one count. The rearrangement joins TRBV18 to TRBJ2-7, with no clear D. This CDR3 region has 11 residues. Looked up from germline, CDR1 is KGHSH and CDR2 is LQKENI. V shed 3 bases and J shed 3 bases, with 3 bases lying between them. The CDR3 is CASSPNYEQYF. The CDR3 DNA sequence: TGTGCCAGCTCACCTAACTACGAGCAGTACTTC.

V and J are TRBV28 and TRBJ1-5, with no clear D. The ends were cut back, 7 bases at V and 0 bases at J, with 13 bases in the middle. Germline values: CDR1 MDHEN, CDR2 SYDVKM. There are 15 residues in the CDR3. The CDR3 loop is CASIYRASSNQPQHF. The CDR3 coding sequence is TGTGCCAGCATTTACCGGGCCTCTAGCAATCAGCCCCAGCATTTT.

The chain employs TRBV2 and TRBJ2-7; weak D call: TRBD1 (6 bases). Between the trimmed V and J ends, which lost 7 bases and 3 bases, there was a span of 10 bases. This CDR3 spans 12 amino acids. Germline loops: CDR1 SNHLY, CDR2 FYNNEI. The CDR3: CASTGQNYEQYF. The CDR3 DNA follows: TGTGCCAGCACCGGACAGAACTACGAGCAGTACTTC.

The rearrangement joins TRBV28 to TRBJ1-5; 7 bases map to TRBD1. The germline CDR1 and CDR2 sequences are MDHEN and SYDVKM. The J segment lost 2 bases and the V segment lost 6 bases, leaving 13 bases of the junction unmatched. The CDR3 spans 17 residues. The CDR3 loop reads CASSQTYRGVRNQPQHF. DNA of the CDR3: TGTGCCAGCAGCCAAACCTACAGGGGTGTGCGCAATCAGCCCCAGCATTTT.

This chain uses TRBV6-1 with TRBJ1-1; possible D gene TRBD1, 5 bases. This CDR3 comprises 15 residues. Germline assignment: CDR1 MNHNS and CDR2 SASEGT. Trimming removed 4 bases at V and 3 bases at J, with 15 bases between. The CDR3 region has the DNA TGTGCCAGCAGTGTTTCAGGGTGGGAGGACACTGAAGCTTTCTTT. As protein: CASSVSGWEDTEAFF.

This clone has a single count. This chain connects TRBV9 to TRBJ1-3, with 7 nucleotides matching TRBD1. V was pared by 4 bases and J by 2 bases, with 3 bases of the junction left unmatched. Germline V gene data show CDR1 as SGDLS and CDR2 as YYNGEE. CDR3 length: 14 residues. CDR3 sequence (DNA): TGTGCCAGCAGCTCAACAGGGGCTGGAAACACCATATATTTT. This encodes CASSSTGAGNTIYF.

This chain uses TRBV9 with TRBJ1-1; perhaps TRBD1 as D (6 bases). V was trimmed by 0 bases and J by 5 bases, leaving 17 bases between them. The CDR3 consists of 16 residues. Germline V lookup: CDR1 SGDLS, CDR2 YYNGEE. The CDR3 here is CASSVDPLGGGTEAFF. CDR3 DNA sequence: TGTGCCAGCAGCGTAGATCCCCTCGGGGGCGGGACTGAAGCTTTCTTT.

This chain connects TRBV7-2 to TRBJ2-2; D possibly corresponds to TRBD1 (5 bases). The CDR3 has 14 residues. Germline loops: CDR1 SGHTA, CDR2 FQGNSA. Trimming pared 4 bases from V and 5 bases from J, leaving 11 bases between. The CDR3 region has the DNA TGTGCCAGCAGCTCGATAGCAGGGACCGGGGAGCTGTTTTTT. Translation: CASSSIAGTGELFF.

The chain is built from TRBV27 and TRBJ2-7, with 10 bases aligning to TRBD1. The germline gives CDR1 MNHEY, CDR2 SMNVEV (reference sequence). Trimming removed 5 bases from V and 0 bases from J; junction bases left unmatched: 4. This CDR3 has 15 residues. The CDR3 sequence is CASSTRDRGSYEQYF. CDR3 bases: TGTGCCAGCAGTACCAGGGACAGGGGCTCCTACGAGCAGTACTTC.

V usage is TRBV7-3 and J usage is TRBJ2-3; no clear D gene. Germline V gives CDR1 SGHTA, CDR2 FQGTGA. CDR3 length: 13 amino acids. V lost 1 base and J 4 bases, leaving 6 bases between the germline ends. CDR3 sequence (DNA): TGTGCCAGCAGCTTAATGGCTGCAGATACGCAGTATTTT. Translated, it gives CASSLMAADTQYF.

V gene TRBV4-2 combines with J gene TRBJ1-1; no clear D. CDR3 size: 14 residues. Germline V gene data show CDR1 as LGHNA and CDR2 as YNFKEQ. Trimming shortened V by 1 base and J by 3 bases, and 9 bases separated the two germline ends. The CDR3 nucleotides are TGTGCCAGCAGCCAAGCGCGGCAGGACACTGAAGCTTTCTTT. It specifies CASSQARQDTEAFF.

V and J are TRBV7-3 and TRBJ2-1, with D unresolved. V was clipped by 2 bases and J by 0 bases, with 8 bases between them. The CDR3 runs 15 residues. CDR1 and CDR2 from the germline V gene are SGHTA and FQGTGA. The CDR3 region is CASSLAPSSYNEQFF. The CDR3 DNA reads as TGTGCCAGCAGCTTAGCCCCTAGCTCCTACAATGAGCAGTTCTTC. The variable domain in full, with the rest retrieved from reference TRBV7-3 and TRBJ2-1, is GAGVSQTPSNKVTEKGKYVELRCDPISGHTALYWYRQSLGQGPEFLIYFQGTGAADDSGLPNDRFFAVRPEGSVSTLKIQRTERGDSAVYLCASSLAPSSYNEQFFGPGTRLTVL.

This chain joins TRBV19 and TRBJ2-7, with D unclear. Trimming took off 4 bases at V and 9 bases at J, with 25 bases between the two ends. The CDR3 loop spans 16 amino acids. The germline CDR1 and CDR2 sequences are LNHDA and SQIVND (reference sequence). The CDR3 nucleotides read TGTGCCAGTAGTAGCCTAGGGCAGAATAAACAGCGAGGGCAGTACTTC. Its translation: CASSSLGQNKQRGQYF.

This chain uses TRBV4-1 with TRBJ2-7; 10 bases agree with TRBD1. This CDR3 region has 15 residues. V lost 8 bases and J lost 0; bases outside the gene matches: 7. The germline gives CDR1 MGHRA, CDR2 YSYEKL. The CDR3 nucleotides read TGCGCCAGCGGCCCGGGACAGGGGCCCTCCTACGAGCAGTACTTC. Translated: CASGPGQGPSYEQYF.

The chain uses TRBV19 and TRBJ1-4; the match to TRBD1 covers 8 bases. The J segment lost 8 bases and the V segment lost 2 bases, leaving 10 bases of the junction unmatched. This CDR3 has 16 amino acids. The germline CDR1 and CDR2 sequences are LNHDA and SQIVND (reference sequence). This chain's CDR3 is CASSINPQGAREKLFF. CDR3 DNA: TGTGCCAGTAGTATAAACCCCCAGGGGGCAAGGGAAAAACTGTTTTTT.

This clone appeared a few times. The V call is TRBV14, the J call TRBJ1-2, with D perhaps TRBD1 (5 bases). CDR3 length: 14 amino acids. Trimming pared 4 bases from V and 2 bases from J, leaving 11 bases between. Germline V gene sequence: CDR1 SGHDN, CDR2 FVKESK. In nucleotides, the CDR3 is TGTGCCAGCAGCCTGCCGGGACCAAACTATGGCTACACCTTC. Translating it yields CASSLPGPNYGYTF.

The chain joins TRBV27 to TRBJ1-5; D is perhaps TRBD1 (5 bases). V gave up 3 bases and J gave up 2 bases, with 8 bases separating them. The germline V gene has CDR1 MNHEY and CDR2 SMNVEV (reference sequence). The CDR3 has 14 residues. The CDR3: CASSLGDGNQPQHF. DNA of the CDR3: TGTGCCAGCAGTTTGGGGGATGGCAATCAGCCCCAGCATTTT.

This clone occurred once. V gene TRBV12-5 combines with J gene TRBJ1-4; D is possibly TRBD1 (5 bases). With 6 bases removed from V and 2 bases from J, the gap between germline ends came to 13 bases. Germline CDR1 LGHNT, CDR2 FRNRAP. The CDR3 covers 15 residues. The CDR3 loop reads CASGRETETNEKLFF. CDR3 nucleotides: TGTGCTAGTGGCCGCGAGACAGAGACTAATGAAAAACTGTTTTTT.

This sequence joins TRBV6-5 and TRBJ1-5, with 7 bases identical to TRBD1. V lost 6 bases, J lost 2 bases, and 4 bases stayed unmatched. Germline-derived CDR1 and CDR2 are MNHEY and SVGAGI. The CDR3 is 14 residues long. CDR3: CASRGGPRNQPQHF. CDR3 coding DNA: TGTGCCAGCAGAGGGGGCCCTCGCAATCAGCCCCAGCATTTT.

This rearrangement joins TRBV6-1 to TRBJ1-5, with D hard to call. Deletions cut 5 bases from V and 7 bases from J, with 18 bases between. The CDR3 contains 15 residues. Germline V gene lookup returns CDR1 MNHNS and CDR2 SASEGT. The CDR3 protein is CASSITPRSGQPQHF. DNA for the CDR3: TGTGCCAGCAGTATCACCCCCAGGTCTGGCCAGCCCCAGCATTTT.

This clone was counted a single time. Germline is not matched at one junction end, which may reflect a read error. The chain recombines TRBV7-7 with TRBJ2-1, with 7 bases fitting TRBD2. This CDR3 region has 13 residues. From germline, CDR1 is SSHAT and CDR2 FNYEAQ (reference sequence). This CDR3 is CASSQGLGSEQFF. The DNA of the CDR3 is TGTGCTAGCAGCCAAGGACTAGGTAGTGAGCAGTTCTTC.

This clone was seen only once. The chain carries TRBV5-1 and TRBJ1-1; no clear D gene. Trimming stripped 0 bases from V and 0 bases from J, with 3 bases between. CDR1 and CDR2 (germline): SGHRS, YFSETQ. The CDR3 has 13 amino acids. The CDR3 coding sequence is TGCGCCAGCAGCTTGGACGTGAACACTGAAGCTTTCTTT. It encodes CASSLDVNTEAFF.

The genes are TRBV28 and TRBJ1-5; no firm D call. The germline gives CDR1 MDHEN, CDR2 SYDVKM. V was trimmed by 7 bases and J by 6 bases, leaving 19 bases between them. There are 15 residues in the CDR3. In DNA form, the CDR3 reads TGTGCCAGCATCCAAGGGTCCCTATCCACTCAGCCCCAGCATTTT. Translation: CASIQGSLSTQPQHF.

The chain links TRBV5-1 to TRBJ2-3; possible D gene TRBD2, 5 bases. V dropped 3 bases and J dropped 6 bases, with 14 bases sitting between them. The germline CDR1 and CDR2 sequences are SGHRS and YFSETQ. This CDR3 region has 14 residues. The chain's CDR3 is CASSSTPSLDTQYF. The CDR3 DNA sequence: TGCGCCAGCAGCTCGACCCCTAGCTTGGATACGCAGTATTTT. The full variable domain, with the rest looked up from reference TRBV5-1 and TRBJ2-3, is KAGVTQTPRYLIKTRGQQVTLSCSPISGHRSVSWYQQTPGQGLQFLFEYFSETQRNKGNFPGRFSGRQFSNSRSEMNVSTLELGDSALYLCASSSTPSLDTQYFGPGTRLTVL.

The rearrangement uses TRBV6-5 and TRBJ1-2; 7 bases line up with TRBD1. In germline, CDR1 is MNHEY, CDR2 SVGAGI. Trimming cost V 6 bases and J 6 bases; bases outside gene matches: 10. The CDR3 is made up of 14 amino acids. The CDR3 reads CASSRTGTVNGYTF. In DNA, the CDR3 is TGTGCCAGCAGCCGTACCGGGACAGTCAATGGCTACACCTTC.

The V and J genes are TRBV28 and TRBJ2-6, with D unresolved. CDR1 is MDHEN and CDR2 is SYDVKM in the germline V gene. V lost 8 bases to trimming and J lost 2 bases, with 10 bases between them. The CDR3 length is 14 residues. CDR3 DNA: TGTGCCAGCGGATTGACTGCTGGGGCCAACGTCCTGACTTTC. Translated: CASGLTAGANVLTF.

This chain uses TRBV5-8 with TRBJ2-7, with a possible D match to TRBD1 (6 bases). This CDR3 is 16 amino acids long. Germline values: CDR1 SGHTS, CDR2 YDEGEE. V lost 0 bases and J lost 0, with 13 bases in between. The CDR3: CASSLGDTWTSYEQYF. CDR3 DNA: TGTGCCAGCAGCTTGGGGGACACGTGGACCTCCTACGAGCAGTACTTC.

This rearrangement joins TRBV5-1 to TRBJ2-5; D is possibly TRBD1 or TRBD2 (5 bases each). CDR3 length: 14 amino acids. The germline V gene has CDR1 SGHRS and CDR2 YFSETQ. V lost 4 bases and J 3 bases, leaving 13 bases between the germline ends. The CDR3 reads CASSDPGTEETQYF. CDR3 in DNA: TGCGCCAGCAGCGACCCAGGGACGGAAGAGACCCAGTACTTC. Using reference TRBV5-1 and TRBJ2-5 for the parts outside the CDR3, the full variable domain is KAGVTQTPRYLIKTRGQQVTLSCSPISGHRSVSWYQQTPGQGLQFLFEYFSETQRNKGNFPGRFSGRQFSNSRSEMNVSTLELGDSALYLCASSDPGTEETQYFGPGTRLLVL.

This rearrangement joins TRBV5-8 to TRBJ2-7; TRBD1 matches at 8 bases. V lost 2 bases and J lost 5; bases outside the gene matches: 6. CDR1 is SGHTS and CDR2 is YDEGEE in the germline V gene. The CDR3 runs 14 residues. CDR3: CASSFQGALDEQYF. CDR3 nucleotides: TGTGCCAGCAGCTTCCAGGGGGCGCTGGACGAGCAGTACTTC.

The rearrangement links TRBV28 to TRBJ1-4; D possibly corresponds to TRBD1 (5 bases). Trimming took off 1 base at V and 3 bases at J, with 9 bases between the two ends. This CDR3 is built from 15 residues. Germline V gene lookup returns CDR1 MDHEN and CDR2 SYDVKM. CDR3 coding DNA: TGTGCCAGCAGTTTATCGGGGCGCGCTAATGAAAAACTGTTTTTT. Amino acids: CASSLSGRANEKLFF.

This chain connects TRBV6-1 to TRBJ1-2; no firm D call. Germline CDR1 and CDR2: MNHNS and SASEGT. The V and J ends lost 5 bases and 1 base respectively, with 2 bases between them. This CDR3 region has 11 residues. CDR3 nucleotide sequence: TGTGCCAGCAGTCATAACTATGGCTACACCTTC. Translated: CASSHNYGYTF.